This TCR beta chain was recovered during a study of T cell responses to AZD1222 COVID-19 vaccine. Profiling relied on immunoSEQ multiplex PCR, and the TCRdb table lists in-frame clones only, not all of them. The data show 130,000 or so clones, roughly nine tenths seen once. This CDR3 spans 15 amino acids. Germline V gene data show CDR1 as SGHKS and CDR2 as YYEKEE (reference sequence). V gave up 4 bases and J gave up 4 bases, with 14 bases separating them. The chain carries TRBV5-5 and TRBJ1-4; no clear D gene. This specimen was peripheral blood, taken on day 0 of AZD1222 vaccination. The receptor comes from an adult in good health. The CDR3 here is CASSLLPGYNEKLFF. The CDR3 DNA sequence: TGTGCCAGCAGCCTGCTTCCAGGATATAATGAAAAACTGTTTTTT.